The 2 T cell receptor beta chains below were found in one sample sequenced in a study of blood T cell repertoires in COVID-19. Here immunoSEQ multiplex PCR was the method, and the copy in TCRdb shows in-frame clones only, minus some. The sample includes a few hundred thousand clones, 88% of them seen just once. The sequenced sample consisted of PBMCs or T cells enriched from blood (not recorded which). The receptors originated from a woman aged 40 to 50 who had recovered from COVID-19.

The chain combines TRBV5-5 with TRBJ2-1, with TRBD2 identical over 9 bases. Germline V gives CDR1 SGHKS, CDR2 YYEKEE (reference sequence). CDR3 size: 15 residues. J was trimmed by 7 bases and V by 1 base; bases with no gene match: 6. The CDR3 bases are TGTGCCAGCAGCTTGCGACTAGCGGCGGTAAATGAGCAGTTCTTC. Encoded protein: CASSLRLAAVNEQFF.

This rearrangement joins TRBV11-2 to TRBJ2-5, with TRBD2 identical over 7 bases. CDR3 length: 15 amino acids. J lost 0 bases, V lost 5 bases, and 6 bases had no gene match. CDR1 is SGHAT, CDR2 FQNNGV, per germline. The CDR3 coding sequence is TGTGCCAGCAGCCTTAACCTAGCGGACCAAGAGACCCAGTACTTC. Amino acids: CASSLNLADQETQYF.